This TCR beta chain was captured by sequencing in a study of molecular identifiers for immune sequencing clone quantification. For the study at large: For replicates, RNA isolated from approximately 22,000 or 94,000 naive CD8 cells was divided into five portions, of which four were sequenced. The study's findings and limits: Single-cell amounts of spiked Jurkat TCR RNA were reportedly detectable among approximately 970,000 naive cells.

Naive CD8 T cell sorting was performed on the CD8+CD4-CCR7+CD45RA+ phenotype. From germline, CDR1 is SEHNR and CDR2 FQNEAQ (reference sequence). V lost 5 bases to trimming and J lost 2 bases, with 18 bases between them. The CDR3 length is 16 residues. This clonotype has at least ten counts. Its specificity is not known. In preparing bulk TCR libraries, previously described methods and listed TCR primers were used. A single record per CDR3 protein comes from TCRdb applying MiXCR to the PCR reads. The sample includes about 510,000 distinct CDR3 sequences, around 23% of them seen just once. The rearrangement uses TRBV7-9 and TRBJ1-1; a possible D gene is TRBD1 (5 bases). Sequencing was done on a sample of naive CD8+ T cells from blood, with Jurkat cell RNA spiked in. Subset reported: FACS-sorted CD8+CD4-CCR7+CD45RA+ naive T cells. This TCR came from a human donor in good health. Some libraries in this study had Jurkat cell RNA spiked in. DNA for the CDR3: TGTGCCAGCAGCCCAACCATCTCCAGGGCCAACACTGAAGCTTTCTTT. Translating gives CASSPTISRANTEAFF.